Following are 17 T cell receptor beta chains from one sample sequenced in a study of T cells in Graves' hyperthyroidism and ophthalmopathy. The CDR3 regions of TCR beta were amplified from RNA transcripts. A first-round RT-PCR of the TCR CDR3 used the HTBI primer set. TCRdb re-called the multiplex PCR reads through MiXCR, storing one row per CDR3 protein. The data contain 330,000 or so distinct CDR3 sequences, around 18% of them singletons. The sample was blood. These receptors originate from a woman in her thirties or forties with Graves' ophthalmopathy.

This clonotype was observed many times. The chain is built from TRBV13 and TRBJ1-1, with D perhaps TRBD1 (5 bases). Germline V gene lookup returns CDR1 PRHDT and CDR2 FYEKMQ (reference sequence). CDR3 length equals 14 residues. V was shortened by 5 bases and J by 0 bases, with 10 bases between the two germline ends. CDR3 nucleotides: TGTGCCAGCAGCACCCGGGGGATGAACACTGAAGCTTTCTTT. Translation gives CASSTRGMNTEAFF.

This clonotype has at least ten counts. The V gene is TRBV19, the J gene TRBJ1-5; D call uncertain. The ends were cut back, 10 bases at V and 0 bases at J, with 22 bases in the middle. CDR3 length: 17 residues. The germline CDR1 and CDR2 sequences are LNHDA and SQIVND (reference sequence). CDR3 loop: CATSSGPSFNSNQPQHF. The DNA for the CDR3 is TGTGCCACTAGCAGCGGGCCAAGCTTTAATAGCAATCAGCCCCAGCATTTT.

The J gene is TRBJ1-1, the V gene TRBV6-2 or TRBV6-3, with unresolved D. Deletions cut 2 bases from V and 3 bases from J, with 7 bases between. CDR1 MNHEY and CDR2 SVGEGT come from the germline V gene. CDR3 size: 13 residues. DNA of the CDR3: TGTGCCAGCAGTTACCGGTTTGACACTGAAGCTTTCTTT. It translates to CASSYRFDTEAFF.

This chain joins TRBV6-1 and TRBJ2-7, with 11 positions matching TRBD2. This CDR3 comprises 14 residues. CDR1 is MNHNS and CDR2 is SASEGT in the germline V gene. After removal of 8 bases from V and 3 bases from J, the junction contained 6 bases not matched to a gene. Written as DNA, the CDR3 is TGTGCCAGCCTGGGACTAGCGGACTACTACGAGCAGTACTTC. It specifies CASLGLADYYEQYF.

The chain joins TRBV28 to TRBJ2-5; D uncertain. The CDR3 has 15 amino acids. The germline gives CDR1 MDHEN, CDR2 SYDVKM. Trimming removed 1 base from V and 0 bases from J, with 9 bases in between. Written as DNA, the CDR3 is TGTGCCAGCAGTTTATCGGACCAGTACCAAGAGACCCAGTACTTC. Translation gives CASSLSDQYQETQYF.

J is TRBJ1-2 and V is TRBV25-1; D not certain. Trimming left V 3 bases short and J 5 bases short, with 13 bases between. CDR3 length: 14 residues. Germline loops: CDR1 MGHDK, CDR2 SYGVNS. The CDR3 bases are TGTGCCAGCAGTGATCGGCTAACGATGTATGGCTACACCTTC. It codes for CASSDRLTMYGYTF.

As regards this clonotype: Possible read error: a much larger clone is one base away. The chain recombines TRBV15 with TRBJ2-7, with D perhaps matching TRBD1 or TRBD2 (5 bases each). The CDR3 is 15 residues long. The V gene lost 1 base and the J gene lost 0 bases, with 10 bases spanning the gap. The germline CDR1 and CDR2 sequences are LNHNV and YYDKDF (reference sequence). In DNA form, the CDR3 reads TGTGCCACCAGCAGAGGAGGGGTCTGCTCCTACGAGCAGTACTTC. This codes for CATSRGGVCSYEQYF.

The table lists this clonotype with many counts. The rearrangement joins TRBV6-2 or TRBV6-3 to TRBJ2-7; D gene uncertain. Germline CDR1 and CDR2: MNHEY and SVGEGT. Trimming stripped 2 bases from V and 6 bases from J, with 11 bases between. The CDR3 consists of 13 residues. The CDR3 nucleotides are TGTGCCAGCAGTTACGTCCGTGGCGCCGAGCAGTACTTC. Encoded protein: CASSYVRGAEQYF.

J is TRBJ2-5 and V is TRBV6-5, with 10 bases aligning to TRBD2. The CDR3 is made up of 18 amino acids. The V gene's germline CDR1 is MNHEY and CDR2 SVGAGI. With 4 bases clipped from V and 1 base from J, the junction kept 12 bases outside the gene matches. The CDR3, as DNA: TGTGCCAGCAGTTCCGAGCTAGCGGGAGTCCCCCTCCAAGAGACCCAGTACTTC. It translates to CASSSELAGVPLQETQYF.

This clonotype appeared many times. The chain combines TRBV29-1 with TRBJ2-7, with 7 bases that match TRBD2. Unmatched junction bases numbered 3, after V lost 6 bases and J lost 1 base. The CDR3 sequence is 12 residues long. Germline V gene data show CDR1 as SQVTM and CDR2 as ANQGSEA. This chain's CDR3 is CSVMGGSYEQYF. The CDR3 DNA reads as TGCAGCGTCATGGGGGGGTCCTACGAGCAGTACTTC.

In its sample, this clonotype was seen many times. The chain uses TRBV4-1 and TRBJ2-6; perhaps TRBD2 as D (6 bases). Germline CDR1 MGHRA, CDR2 YSYEKL. The V and J ends lost 2 bases and 4 bases respectively, with 12 bases between them. This CDR3 comprises 16 residues. CDR3 protein: CASSQTEGSGANVLTF. CDR3 DNA sequence: TGCGCCAGCAGCCAAACGGAGGGATCCGGGGCCAACGTCCTGACTTTC.

This clonotype was detected ten times or more. The gene calls are TRBV12-3 or TRBV12-4 and TRBJ1-2, with TRBD1 as a possible D gene (6 bases). Trimming shortened V by 6 bases and J by 4 bases, and 18 bases separated the two germline ends. The CDR3 is 15 residues long. CDR3 loop: CASSRRRTASYGYTF. In DNA form, the CDR3 reads TGTGCCAGCAGCCGCCGACGGACAGCGTCCTATGGCTACACCTTC.

This clonotype has a count of ten or more. The chain couples TRBV28 to TRBJ1-5; no firm D call. V was shortened by 6 bases and J by 6 bases, with 9 bases between the two germline ends. This CDR3 region has 12 residues. Germline V CDR1 and CDR2: MDHEN, SYDVKM. The CDR3 DNA follows: TGTGCCAGCAGCTACGGTGGTCAGCCCCAGCATTTT. This translates into CASSYGGQPQHF.

This clonotype was detected only a few times. The chain has TRBV19 and TRBJ1-5; 9 positions match TRBD1. V was pared by 4 bases and J by 7 bases, with 11 bases of the junction left unmatched. Germline V gives CDR1 LNHDA, CDR2 SQIVND (reference sequence). The CDR3 is 16 amino acids. The CDR3: CASSKNRDREFQPQHF. CDR3 DNA: TGTGCCAGTAGTAAAAACCGGGACAGGGAATTCCAGCCCCAGCATTTT.

There are many counts of this clonotype. This chain connects TRBV13 to TRBJ2-7; 8 bases line up with TRBD2. CDR1 and CDR2 from the germline V gene are PRHDT and FYEKMQ (reference sequence). The CDR3 has 16 amino acids. Trimming cost V 0 bases and J 2 bases; bases outside gene matches: 6. The CDR3, as DNA: TGTGCCAGCAGCTTAGGGGGTAGCGGGACTCCCTACGAGCAGTACTTC. The encoded protein is CASSLGGSGTPYEQYF.

This clonotype appeared many times. The chain employs TRBV11-2 and TRBJ2-7; D may be TRBD1 (6 bases). Germline lookup yields CDR1 SGHAT and CDR2 FQNNGV. Trimming took off 0 bases at V and 3 bases at J, with 18 bases between the two ends. The CDR3 runs 17 residues. The CDR3, as DNA: TGTGCCAGCAGCTTAGACGCCGAGGACAGTCCCTTCTACGAGCAGTACTTC. This encodes CASSLDAEDSPFYEQYF.

This clonotype was recorded at least ten times. This chain uses TRBV28 with TRBJ2-5; D perhaps matches TRBD1 (7 bases). The CDR3 spans 15 residues. Per the germline V gene, CDR1 is MDHEN and CDR2 is SYDVKM. The V end was cut by 3 bases, the J end by 4 bases, with 15 bases between. The CDR3 DNA reads as TGTGCCAGCAGTTTCTTGCAGGGGGGCGGAGAGACCCAGTACTTC. Protein product: CASSFLQGGGETQYF.